The clone carrying this TCR beta chain appeared a few times. Its target is unknown. These data originate in a study of vaccination effects on CD4 cells after COVID-19. The germline gives CDR1 SEHNR, CDR2 FQNEAQ (reference sequence). Trimming cost V 4 bases and J 3 bases; bases outside gene matches: 5. The CDR3 runs 14 residues. TCRdb's copy holds only in-frame clones and misses some; the assay was immunoSEQ multiplex PCR. The data show roughly 50,000 clones, over 50% seen once. At the end of about 10 days of culture, CD4+ T cells were isolated. Vaccine recipients, nucleocapsid antibody negative, had no prior SARS-CoV-2 infection. Fresh IL-2-containing medium replaced half the medium on days 3 and 7.

This receptor was taken from a human donor who received a COVID-19 vaccine. The chain links TRBV7-9 to TRBJ2-7, with 8 bases identical to TRBD2. The material was CD4+ T cells from PBMCs cultured without peptide, obtained before COVID-19 vaccination. CDR3 loop: CASSWSGGRYEQYF. The CDR3 DNA is TGTGCCAGCAGCTGGAGCGGGGGCCGCTACGAGCAGTACTTC.